The following is a T cell receptor (beta chain) sequence with its context. The antigen remains unidentified. The sample belongs to a study of T cell responses to AZD1222 COVID-19 vaccine. The CDR3 sequence is 13 residues long. V was clipped by 7 bases and J by 6 bases, with 16 bases between them. The germline CDR1 and CDR2 sequences are SGHTA and FQGTGA. Regarding the study as a whole: Donors were largely white British and mainly female; clonal diversity was possibly underestimated. Regions left unmutated in variants are reportedly the target of nearly half of spike-specific TCRs. Spike-specific TCR breadth and depth grew following two AZD1222 doses.

The data were produced by immunoSEQ multiplex PCR, yet TCRdb's version contains in-frame clones alone and is incomplete. The data contain 140,000 to 150,000 clones, 92% of them seen just once; the ten biggest clones take up about 3.7%. The gene calls are TRBV7-3 and TRBJ2-7; tentative D call: TRBD2 (6 bases). The source was peripheral blood, collected on day 0 of AZD1222 vaccination. The sequence derives from an adult in good health. The CDR3 spells CASNYPGTPEQYF. The CDR3 coding sequence is TGTGCCAGCAACTATCCAGGGACTCCCGAGCAGTACTTC.